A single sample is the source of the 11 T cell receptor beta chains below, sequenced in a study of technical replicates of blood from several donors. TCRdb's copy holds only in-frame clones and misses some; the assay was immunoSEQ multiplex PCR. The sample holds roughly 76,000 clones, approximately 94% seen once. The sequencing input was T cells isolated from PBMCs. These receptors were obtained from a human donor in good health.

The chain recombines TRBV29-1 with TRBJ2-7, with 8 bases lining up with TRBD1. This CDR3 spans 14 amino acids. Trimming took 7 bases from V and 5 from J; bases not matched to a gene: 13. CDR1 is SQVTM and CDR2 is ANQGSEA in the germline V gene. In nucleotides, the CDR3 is TGCAGCGCCAGAGAATCGACAGGGGCCCACGAGCAGTACTTC. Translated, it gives CSARESTGAHEQYF.

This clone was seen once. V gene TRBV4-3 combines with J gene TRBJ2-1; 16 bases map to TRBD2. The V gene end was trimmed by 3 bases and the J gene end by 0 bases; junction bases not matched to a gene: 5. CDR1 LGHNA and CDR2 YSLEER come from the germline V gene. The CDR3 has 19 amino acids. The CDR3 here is CASSHVGTSGRASYNEQFF. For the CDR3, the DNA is TGCGCCAGCAGCCATGTCGGGACTAGCGGGAGGGCCTCCTACAATGAGCAGTTCTTC.

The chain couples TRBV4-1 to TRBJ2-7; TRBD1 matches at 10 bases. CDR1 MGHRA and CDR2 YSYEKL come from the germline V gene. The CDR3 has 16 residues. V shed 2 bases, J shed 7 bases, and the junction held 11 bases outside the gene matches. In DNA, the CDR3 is TGCGCCAGCAGCCAAAGACCGGGACAGGGGACCGGGGAGCAGTACTTC. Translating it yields CASSQRPGQGTGEQYF.

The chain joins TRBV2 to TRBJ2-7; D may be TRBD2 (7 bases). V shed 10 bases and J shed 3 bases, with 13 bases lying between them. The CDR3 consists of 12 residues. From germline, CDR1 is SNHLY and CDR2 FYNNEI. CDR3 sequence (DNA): TGTGCCACCGGGGGGCGTGGCTACGAGCAGTACTTC. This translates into CATGGRGYEQYF. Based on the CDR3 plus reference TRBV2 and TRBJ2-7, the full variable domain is EPEVTQTPSHQVTQMGQEVILRCVPISNHLYFYWYRQILGQKVEFLVSFYNNEISEKSEIFDDQFSVERPDGSNFTLKIRSTKLEDSAMYFCATGGRGYEQYFGPGTRLTVT.

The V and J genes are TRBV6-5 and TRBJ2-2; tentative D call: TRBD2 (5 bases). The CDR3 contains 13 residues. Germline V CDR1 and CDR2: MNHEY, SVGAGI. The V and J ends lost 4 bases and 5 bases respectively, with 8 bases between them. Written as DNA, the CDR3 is TGTGCCAGCAGTTTACGGGAAACCGGGGAGCTGTTTTTT. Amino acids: CASSLRETGELFF.

CDR3 nucleotide sequence: TGCGCCAGCAGCTTGGTGGCAAGTCACAGCAATCAGCCCCAGCATTTT. Protein: CASSLVASHSNQPQHF. The rearrangement uses TRBV5-1 and TRBJ1-5; D is unclear. V dropped 0 bases and J dropped 1 base, with 11 bases sitting between them. Per germline, CDR1 SGHRS and CDR2 YFSETQ. This CDR3 has 16 residues.

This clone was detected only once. This chain's CDR3 is CASSFMGATEAFF. The DNA of the CDR3 is TGCGCCAGCAGCTTTATGGGGGCCACTGAAGCTTTCTTT. The chain couples TRBV5-1 to TRBJ1-1; a weak D match, TRBD1 (6 bases). V lost 2 bases and J lost 4, with 9 bases in between. Per germline, CDR1 SGHRS and CDR2 YFSETQ. CDR3 size: 13 residues.

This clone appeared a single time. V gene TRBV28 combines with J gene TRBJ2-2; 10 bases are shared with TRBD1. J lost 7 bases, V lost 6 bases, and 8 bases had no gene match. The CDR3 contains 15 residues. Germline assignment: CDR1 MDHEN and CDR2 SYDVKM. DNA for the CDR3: TGTGCCAGCAGCTCCGGGACAGGGGATGTCGGGGAGCTGTTTTTT. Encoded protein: CASSSGTGDVGELFF. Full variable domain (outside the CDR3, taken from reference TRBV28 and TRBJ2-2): DVKVTQSSRYLVKRTGEKVFLECVQDMDHENMFWYRQDPGLGLRLIYFSYDVKMKEKGDIPEGYSVSREKKERFSLILESASTNQTSMYLCASSSGTGDVGELFFGEGSRLTVL.

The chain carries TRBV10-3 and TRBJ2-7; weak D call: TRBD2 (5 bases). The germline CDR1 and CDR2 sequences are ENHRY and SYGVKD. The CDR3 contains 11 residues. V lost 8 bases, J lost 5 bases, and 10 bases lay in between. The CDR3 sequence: CAISRGDEQYF. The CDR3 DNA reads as TGTGCCATCTCTCGGGGAGACGAGCAGTACTTC.

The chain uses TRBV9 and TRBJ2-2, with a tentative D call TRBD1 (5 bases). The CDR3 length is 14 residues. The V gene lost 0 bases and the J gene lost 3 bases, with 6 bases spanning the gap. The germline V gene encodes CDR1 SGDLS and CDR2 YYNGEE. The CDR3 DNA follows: TGTGCCAGCAGCGTAGAGGGGCACACCGGGGAGCTGTTTTTT. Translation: CASSVEGHTGELFF.

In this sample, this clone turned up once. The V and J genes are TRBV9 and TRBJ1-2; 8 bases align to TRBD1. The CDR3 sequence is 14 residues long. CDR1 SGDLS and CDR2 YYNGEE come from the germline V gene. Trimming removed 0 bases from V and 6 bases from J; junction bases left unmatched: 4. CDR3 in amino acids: CASSVGGQGDGYTF. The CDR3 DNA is TGTGCCAGCAGCGTAGGTGGACAGGGTGATGGCTACACCTTC. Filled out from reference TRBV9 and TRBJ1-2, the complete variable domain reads DSGVTQTPKHLITATGQRVTLRCSPRSGDLSVYWYQQSLDQGLQFLIQYYNGEERAKGNILERFSAQQFPDLHSELNLSSLELGDSALYFCASSVGGQGDGYTFGSGTRLTVV.